This T cell receptor beta chain was identified during a study of T-cell reconstitution after alpha-beta-depleted transplantation in children. Study-wide results and caveats: Once a year had passed after transplant, T-cell counts and diversity came mostly from newly produced T cells. At day 60, the high TCRbeta diversity found in some patients originated from recipient T cells and thymic progenitors that had survived. The study reportedly traced alpha-beta T cells about two months after transplant to several hundred expanded graft clones.

In this sample, this clonotype turned up many times. Its antigen is undetermined. Trimming removed 3 bases from V and 6 bases from J, with 12 bases in between. CDR3 size: 13 residues. Germline CDR1 and CDR2: SGHRS and YFSETQ. For TCRbeta, the library was prepared with unique molecular identifiers. MiXCR, applied by TCRdb to the PCR reads, yields one record per CDR3 protein. The repertoire has a few hundred thousand distinct CDR3 sequences, over 7.5% of them found once; the top ten carry around 10%. The chain joins TRBV5-1 to TRBJ1-1; possibly TRBD1 for D (5 bases). The TCR was taken from a female patient aged 2 to 10 who had a stem cell transplant for Fanconi anemia, so the T cells may come from the graft donor. The sample was peripheral blood, taken 360 days after TCRalphabeta/CD19-depleted stem cell transplant. CDR3 nucleotide sequence: TGCGCCAGCAGCTCAACAGGCACAGCTGAAGCTTTCTTT. It specifies CASSSTGTAEAFF.